This T cell receptor (beta chain) is drawn from a study of blood T cell repertoires in COVID-19. The table came from immunoSEQ multiplex PCR; TCRdb's copy has only in-frame clones and leaves some out. The sample shows some 90,000 clones, roughly 89% of them seen only once. CDR1 is LNHDA, CDR2 SQIVND, per germline (reference sequence). Trimming left V 9 bases short and J 3 bases short, with 17 bases between. The CDR3 runs 14 residues. The source material was peripheral blood. V gene TRBV19 combines with J gene TRBJ1-2; a possible D gene is TRBD1 (5 bases). The receptor was isolated from a man aged 50 to 59 with acute or convalescent COVID-19. CDR3 amino acids: CASHLGAVDYGYTF. The CDR3 DNA is TGTGCCAGCCACTTAGGGGCGGTCGACTATGGCTACACCTTC.